Listed below are T cell receptor beta chains from one sample, sequenced in a study of cytomegalovirus exposure and HLA in healthy donors. Only in-frame clones appear in the TCRdb table, and some are missing; sequencing was by immunoSEQ multiplex PCR. The sample lists 130,000 to 150,000 clones, 73% occurring once. The sample consisted of PBMCs. All receptors come from a human donor in good health. CDR3s include the opening cysteine and the closing phenylalanine or tryptophan. Each record gives: D gene, V gene, J gene, clone size, CDR3 DNA, CDR3 protein. The D gene is left open where the match is weak. Only some rows state a clone size, as once, few, many or a class for expanded clones.

TRBD1,TRBV6-5,TRBJ1-6,-,TGTGCCAGCAGTCCGGGACAGGGGAGACCCCTCCACTTT,CASSPGQGRPLHF
-,TRBV6-6,TRBJ1-2,-,TGTGCCAGCAGCATAGGGGGTGGCTACACCTTC,CASSIGGGYTF
TRBD2,TRBV10-3,TRBJ2-7,-,TGTGCCATCAGAAAAACTAGCGGGTTCTCCTACGAGCAGTACTTC,CAIRKTSGFSYEQYF
TRBD1,TRBV9,TRBJ1-4,few,TGTGCCAGCAGCCGACAGGGAGCTAATGAAAAACTGTTTTTT,CASSRQGANEKLFF
-,TRBV5-4,TRBJ2-3,-,TGTGCCAGCAGCTTAGGGGCAGATACGCAGTATTTT,CASSLGADTQYF
-,TRBV18,TRBJ1-6,-,TGTGCCAGCTCCGGCGGGCGGAATTCACCCCTCCACTTT,CASSGGRNSPLHF
TRBD2,TRBV27,TRBJ2-7,-,TGTGCCAGCAGTTTAACTGGCGGGGGCGAGCAGTACTTC,CASSLTGGGEQYF
-,TRBV5-4,TRBJ1-1,once,TGTGCCAGCTTGAGGGGGGGAAACACTGAAGCTTTCTTT,CASLRGGNTEAFF
-,TRBV10-2,TRBJ1-6,-,TGCGCCAGCAGTGAGTCGGGAGCGCTTAATTCACCCCTCCACTTT,CASSESGALNSPLHF
-,TRBV9,TRBJ1-2,-,TGTGCCAGCAGCGTAGTTGGAGGATATGGCTACACCTTC,CASSVVGGYGYTF
-,TRBV12-5,TRBJ1-2,-,TGTGCTAGTGGTCAATTACTTCAGGTTGGCTACACCTTC,CASGQLLQVGYTF
-,TRBV10-3,TRBJ2-7,-,TGTGCCATCAGTGGGCTCTACGAGCAGTACTTC,CAISGLYEQYF
TRBD1,TRBV7-3,TRBJ2-7,-,TGTGCCAGCAGCCCAGAGACAGGGGGCGCGCAGTACTTC,CASSPETGGAQYF
TRBD1,TRBV6-5,TRBJ2-7,-,TGTGCCAGCAGCCCAGGTAGGGGGCACCCCTACGAGCAGTACTTC,CASSPGRGHPYEQYF
TRBD1,TRBV7-9,TRBJ1-2,-,TGTGCCAGCAGCCAACGACAGGGACACCCTAGTGGCTACACCTTC,CASSQRQGHPSGYTF
-,TRBV9,TRBJ1-2,-,TGTGCCAGCAGCGTGGGCGAGCGGAACTATGGCTACACCTTC,CASSVGERNYGYTF
TRBD1,TRBV2,TRBJ2-1,-,TGTGCCAGCTCCCGGGACAGATACAATGAGCAGTTCTTC,CASSRDRYNEQFF
-,TRBV2,TRBJ1-4,few,TGTGCCAGCAAAAAACCGGGAGTTAATGAAAAACTGTTTTTT,CASKKPGVNEKLFF
TRBD2,TRBV5-1,TRBJ2-3,-,TGCGCCAGCAGCTTGAGGGTTAGCGGGGGTAACACAGATACGCAGTATTTT,CASSLRVSGGNTDTQYF
TRBD2,TRBV5-1,TRBJ2-5,-,TGCGCCAGCAGCGGGGGGGGCCAAGAGACCCAGTACTTC,CASSGGGQETQYF
TRBD2,TRBV11-2,TRBJ2-1,-,TGTGCCAGCAGCTTAGGTAATAGCGGGGGGGCGTATGAGCAGTTCTTC,CASSLGNSGGAYEQFF
TRBD2,TRBV11-3,TRBJ2-5,-,TGTGCCAGCAGCTTAGTAAGGCGGGAGGTTCCCTTGGAGACCCAGTACTTC,CASSLVRREVPLETQYF